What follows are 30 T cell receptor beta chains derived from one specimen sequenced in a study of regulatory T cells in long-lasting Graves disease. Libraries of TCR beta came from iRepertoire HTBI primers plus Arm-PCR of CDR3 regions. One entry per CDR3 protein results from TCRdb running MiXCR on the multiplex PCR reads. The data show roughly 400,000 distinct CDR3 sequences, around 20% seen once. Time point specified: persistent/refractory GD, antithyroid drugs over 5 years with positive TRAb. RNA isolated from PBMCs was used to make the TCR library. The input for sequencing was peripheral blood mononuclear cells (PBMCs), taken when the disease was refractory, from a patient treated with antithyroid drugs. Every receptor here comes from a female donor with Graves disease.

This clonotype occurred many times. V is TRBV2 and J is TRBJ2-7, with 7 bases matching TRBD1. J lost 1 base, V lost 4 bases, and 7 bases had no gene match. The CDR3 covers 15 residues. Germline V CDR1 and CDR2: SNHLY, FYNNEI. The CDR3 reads CASSVLGTASYEQYF. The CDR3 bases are TGTGCCAGCAGTGTTCTAGGGACAGCGTCCTACGAGCAGTACTTC.

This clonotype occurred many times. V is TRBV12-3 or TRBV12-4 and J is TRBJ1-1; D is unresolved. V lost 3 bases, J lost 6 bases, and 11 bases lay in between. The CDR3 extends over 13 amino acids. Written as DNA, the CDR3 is TGTGCCAGCAGTTTGTCCCGGGGATCTGAAGCTTTCTTT. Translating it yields CASSLSRGSEAFF.

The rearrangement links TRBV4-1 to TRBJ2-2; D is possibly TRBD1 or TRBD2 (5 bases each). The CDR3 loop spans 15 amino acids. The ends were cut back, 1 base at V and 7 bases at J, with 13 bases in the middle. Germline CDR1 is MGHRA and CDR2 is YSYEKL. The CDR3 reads CASSQGPSGHGELFF. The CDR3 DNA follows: TGCGCCAGCAGCCAAGGGCCAAGCGGACACGGGGAGCTGTTTTTT.

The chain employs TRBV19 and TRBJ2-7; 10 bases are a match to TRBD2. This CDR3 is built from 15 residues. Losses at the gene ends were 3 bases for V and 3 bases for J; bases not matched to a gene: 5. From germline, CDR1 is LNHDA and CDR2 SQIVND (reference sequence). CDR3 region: CASSISSGSVYEQYF. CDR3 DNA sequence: TGTGCCAGTAGTATCTCTAGCGGGAGCGTCTACGAGCAGTACTTC.

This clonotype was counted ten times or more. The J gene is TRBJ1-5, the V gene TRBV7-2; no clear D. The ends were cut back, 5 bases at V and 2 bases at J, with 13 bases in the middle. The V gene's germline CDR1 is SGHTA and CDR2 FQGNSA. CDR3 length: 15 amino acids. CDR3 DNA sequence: TGTGCCAGCAGCCAAGGCTACGAAGGCAATCAGCCCCAGCATTTT. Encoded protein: CASSQGYEGNQPQHF.

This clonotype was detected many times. CDR3 in DNA: TGTGCCAGCAGTTTCCTGACTGGATCCTACGAGCAGTACTTC. It codes for CASSFLTGSYEQYF. The V call is TRBV6-2 or TRBV6-3, the J call TRBJ2-7; D unresolved. Trimming shortened V by 4 bases and J by 1 base, and 11 bases separated the two germline ends. CDR3 size: 14 residues. The germline V gene encodes CDR1 MNHEY and CDR2 SVGEGT.

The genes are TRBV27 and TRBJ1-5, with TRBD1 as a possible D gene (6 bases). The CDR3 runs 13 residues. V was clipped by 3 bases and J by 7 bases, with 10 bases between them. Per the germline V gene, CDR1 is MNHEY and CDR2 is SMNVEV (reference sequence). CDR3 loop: CASSLGGWQPQHF. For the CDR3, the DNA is TGTGCCAGCAGTTTGGGGGGCTGGCAGCCCCAGCATTTT.

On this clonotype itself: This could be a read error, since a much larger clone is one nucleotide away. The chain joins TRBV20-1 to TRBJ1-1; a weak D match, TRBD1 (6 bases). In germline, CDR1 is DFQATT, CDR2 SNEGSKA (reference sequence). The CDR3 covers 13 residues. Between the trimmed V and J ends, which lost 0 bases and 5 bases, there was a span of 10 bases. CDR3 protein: CSARETGGTEAFF. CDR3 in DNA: TGCAGTGCTAGAGAGACAGGAGGGACTGAAGCTTTCTTT.

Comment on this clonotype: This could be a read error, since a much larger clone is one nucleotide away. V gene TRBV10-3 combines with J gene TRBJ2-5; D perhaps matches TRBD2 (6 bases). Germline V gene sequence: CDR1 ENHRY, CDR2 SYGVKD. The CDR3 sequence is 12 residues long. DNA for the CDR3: TGTGCATCGCGGGGAGTTGATGAGTCCCAGTACTTC. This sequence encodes CASRGVDESQYF.

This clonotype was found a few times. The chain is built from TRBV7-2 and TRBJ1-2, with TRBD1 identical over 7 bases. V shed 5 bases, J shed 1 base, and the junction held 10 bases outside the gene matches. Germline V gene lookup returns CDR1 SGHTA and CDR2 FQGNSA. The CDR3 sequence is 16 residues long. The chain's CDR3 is CASSPRTGRGNYGYTF. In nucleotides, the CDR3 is TGTGCCAGCAGCCCTCGGACAGGCCGTGGTAACTATGGCTACACCTTC.

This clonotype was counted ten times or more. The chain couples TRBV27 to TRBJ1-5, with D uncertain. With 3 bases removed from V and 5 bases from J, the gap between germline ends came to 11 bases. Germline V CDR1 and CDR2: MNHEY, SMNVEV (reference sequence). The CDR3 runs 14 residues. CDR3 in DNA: TGTGCCAGCAGTTTTGGGGAAGGGTATCAGCCCCAGCATTTT. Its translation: CASSFGEGYQPQHF.

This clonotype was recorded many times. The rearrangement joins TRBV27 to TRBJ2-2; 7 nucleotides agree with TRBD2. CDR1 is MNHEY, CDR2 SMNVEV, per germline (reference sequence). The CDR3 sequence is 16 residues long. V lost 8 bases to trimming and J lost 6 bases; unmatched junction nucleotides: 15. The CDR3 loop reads CASVPVGGSQAGELFF. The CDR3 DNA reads TGTGCCAGCGTTCCAGTGGGCGGGAGTCAAGCCGGGGAGCTGTTTTTT.

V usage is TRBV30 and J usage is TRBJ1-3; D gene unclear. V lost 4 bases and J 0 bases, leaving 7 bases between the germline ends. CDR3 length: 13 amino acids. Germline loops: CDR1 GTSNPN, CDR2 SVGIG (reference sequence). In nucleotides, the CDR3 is TGTGCCTGGAACAGCGTCTCTGGAAACACCATATATTTT. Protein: CAWNSVSGNTIYF.

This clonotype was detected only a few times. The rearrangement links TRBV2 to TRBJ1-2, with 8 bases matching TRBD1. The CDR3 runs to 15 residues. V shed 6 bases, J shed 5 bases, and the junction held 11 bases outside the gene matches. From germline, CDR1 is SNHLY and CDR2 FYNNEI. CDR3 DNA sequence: TGTGCCAGCAGAACCGGACAGGGCGCCCTTTATGGCTACACCTTC. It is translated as CASRTGQGALYGYTF.

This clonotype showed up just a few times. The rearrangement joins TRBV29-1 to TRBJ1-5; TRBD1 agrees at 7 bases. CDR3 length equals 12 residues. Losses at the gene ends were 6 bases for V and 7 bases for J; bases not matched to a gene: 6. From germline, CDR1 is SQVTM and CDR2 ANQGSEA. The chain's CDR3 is CSVEGAGQPQHF. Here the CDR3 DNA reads TGCAGCGTGGAGGGGGCTGGGCAGCCCCAGCATTTT. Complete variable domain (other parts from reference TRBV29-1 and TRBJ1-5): SAVISQKPSRDICQRGTSLTIQCQVDSQVTMMFWYRQQPGQSLTLIATANQGSEATYESGFVIDKFPISRPNLTFSTLTVSNMSPEDSSIYLCSVEGAGQPQHFGDGTRLSIL.

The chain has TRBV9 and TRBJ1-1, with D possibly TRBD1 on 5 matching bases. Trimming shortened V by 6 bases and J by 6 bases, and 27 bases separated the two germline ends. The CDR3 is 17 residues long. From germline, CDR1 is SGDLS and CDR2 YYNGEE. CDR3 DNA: TGTGCCAGCACCATGTTCCAGACGGATATCCTGGGGGCTGAAGCTTTCTTT. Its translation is CASTMFQTDILGAEAFF.

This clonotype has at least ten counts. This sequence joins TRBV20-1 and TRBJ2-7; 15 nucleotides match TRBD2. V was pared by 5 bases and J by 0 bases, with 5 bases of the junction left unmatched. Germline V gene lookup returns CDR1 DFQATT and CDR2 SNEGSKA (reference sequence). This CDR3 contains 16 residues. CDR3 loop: CSAWTSGRETSYEQYF. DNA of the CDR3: TGCAGTGCTTGGACTAGCGGGAGGGAAACCTCCTACGAGCAGTACTTC.

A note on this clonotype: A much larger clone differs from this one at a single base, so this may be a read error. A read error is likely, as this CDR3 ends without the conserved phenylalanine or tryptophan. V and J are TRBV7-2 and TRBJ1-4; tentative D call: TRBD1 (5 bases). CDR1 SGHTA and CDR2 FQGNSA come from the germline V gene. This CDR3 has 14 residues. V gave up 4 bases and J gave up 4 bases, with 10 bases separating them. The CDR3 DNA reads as TGTGCCAGCAGCTCGGGACGGATTAATGAAAAACTGTTTCTT. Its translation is CASSSGRINEKLFL.

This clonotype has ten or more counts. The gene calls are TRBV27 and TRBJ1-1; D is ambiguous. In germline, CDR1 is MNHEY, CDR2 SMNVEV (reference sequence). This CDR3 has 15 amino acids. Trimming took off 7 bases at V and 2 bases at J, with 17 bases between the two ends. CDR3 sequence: CASTPLQGLNTEAFF. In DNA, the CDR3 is TGTGCCAGCACTCCACTCCAAGGGCTAAACACTGAAGCTTTCTTT.

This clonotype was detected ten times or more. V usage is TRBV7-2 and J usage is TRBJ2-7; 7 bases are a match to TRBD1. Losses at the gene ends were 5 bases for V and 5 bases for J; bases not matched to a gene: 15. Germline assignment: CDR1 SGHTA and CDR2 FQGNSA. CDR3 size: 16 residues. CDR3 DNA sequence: TGTGCCAGCAGCCCCGATTGGGTCAGGGGGATCAACGAGCAGTACTTC. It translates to CASSPDWVRGINEQYF.

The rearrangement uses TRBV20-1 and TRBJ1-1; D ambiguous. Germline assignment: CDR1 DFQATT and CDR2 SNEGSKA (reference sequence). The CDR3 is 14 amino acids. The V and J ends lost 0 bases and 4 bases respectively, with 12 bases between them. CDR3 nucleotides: TGCAGTGCTAGAGACCCGGGTCCGATCACTGAAGCTTTCTTT. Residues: CSARDPGPITEAFF.

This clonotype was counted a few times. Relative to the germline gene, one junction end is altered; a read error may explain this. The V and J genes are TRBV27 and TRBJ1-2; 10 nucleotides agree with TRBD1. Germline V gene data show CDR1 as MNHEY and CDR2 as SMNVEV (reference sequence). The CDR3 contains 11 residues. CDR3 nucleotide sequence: TGTGCCAGCAGGGCGACAGGGGGCTACGCCTTC. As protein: CASRATGGYAF.

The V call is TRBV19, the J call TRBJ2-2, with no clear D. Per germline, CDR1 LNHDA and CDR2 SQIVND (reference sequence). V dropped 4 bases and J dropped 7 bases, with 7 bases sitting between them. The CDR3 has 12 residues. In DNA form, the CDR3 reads TGTGCCAGTAGTAAGGGTGTCGGGGAGCTGTTTTTT. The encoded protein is CASSKGVGELFF. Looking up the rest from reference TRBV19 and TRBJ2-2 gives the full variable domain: DGGITQSPKYLFRKEGQNVTLSCEQNLNHDAMYWYRQDPGQGLRLIYYSQIVNDFQKGDIAEGYSVSREKKESFPLTVTSAQKNPTAFYLCASSKGVGELFFGEGSRLTVL.

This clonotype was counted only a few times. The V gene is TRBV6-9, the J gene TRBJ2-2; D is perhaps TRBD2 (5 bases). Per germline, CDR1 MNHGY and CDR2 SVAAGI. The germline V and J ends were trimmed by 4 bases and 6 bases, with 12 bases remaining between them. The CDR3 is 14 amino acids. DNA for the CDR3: TGTGCCAGCAGTTCCGGACTCGAGTCCGGGGAGCTGTTTTTT. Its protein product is CASSSGLESGELFF.

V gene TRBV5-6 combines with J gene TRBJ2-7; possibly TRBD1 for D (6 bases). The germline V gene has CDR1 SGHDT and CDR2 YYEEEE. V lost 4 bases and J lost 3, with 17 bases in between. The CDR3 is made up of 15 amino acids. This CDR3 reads CASSHLYRDLYEQYF. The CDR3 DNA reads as TGTGCCAGCAGCCACCTGTACAGGGATCTCTACGAGCAGTACTTC.

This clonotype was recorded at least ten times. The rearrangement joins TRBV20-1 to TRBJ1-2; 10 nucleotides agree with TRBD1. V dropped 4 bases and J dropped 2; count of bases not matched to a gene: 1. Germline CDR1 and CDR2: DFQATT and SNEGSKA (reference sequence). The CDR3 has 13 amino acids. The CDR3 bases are TGCAGTGCTATGGGACAGGGGAACTATGGCTACACCTTC. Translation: CSAMGQGNYGYTF.

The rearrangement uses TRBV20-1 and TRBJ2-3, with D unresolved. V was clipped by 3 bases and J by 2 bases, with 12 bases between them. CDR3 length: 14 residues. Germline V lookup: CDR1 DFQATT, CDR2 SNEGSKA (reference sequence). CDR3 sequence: CSASSATTTDTQYF. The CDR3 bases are TGCAGTGCTAGTTCTGCTACAACCACAGATACGCAGTATTTT.

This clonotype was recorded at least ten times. The CDR3 bases are TGTGCCAGCAGTTTATATGGGGTGGGCACTGAAGCTTTCTTT. It yields the protein CASSLYGVGTEAFF. The chain uses TRBV27 and TRBJ1-1; D is unclear. This CDR3 has 14 residues. In germline, CDR1 is MNHEY, CDR2 SMNVEV (reference sequence). V lost 1 base to trimming and J lost 4 bases, with 10 bases between them.

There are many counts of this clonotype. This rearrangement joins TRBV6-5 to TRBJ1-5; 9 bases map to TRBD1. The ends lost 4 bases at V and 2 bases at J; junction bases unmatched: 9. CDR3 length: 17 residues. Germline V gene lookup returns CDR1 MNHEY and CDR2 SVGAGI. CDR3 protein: CASSWDREDIGNQPQHF. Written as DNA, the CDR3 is TGTGCCAGCAGTTGGGACAGGGAGGATATAGGCAATCAGCCCCAGCATTTT.

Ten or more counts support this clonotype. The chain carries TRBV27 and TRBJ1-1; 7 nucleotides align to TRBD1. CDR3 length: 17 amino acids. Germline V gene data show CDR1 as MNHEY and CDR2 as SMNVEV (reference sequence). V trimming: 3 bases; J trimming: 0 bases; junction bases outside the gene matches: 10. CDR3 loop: CASSLFFAGQLNTEAFF. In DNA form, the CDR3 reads TGTGCCAGCAGTTTGTTCTTCGCGGGACAGCTGAACACTGAAGCTTTCTTT.